Below are 30 T cell receptor beta chains sequenced from a single sample in a study of post-analysis software for immune sequencing data. Their target antigens are unknown. Presence of unique molecular identifiers characterized the TCR beta cDNA libraries. TCRdb ran MiXCR on the PCR reads and lists one entry per CDR3 protein. This repertoire shows hundreds of thousands of distinct CDR3 sequences, 39% found once; its top ten account for 7.6%. Whole-study results and caveats: A few TRBV segments appeared more often in patients than in controls, and TRBV5-6, TRBV5-1 and TRBV20-1 were among these.

Sequenced sample: blood. The receptor source for this set is a girl aged 2 to 10 with multiple sclerosis.

V gene TRBV18 combines with J gene TRBJ2-7; TRBD1 is a possible D gene (5 bases). Germline assignment: CDR1 KGHSH and CDR2 LQKENI. This CDR3 comprises 12 residues. Between the trimmed V and J ends, which lost 4 bases and 7 bases, there was a span of 11 bases. CDR3 nucleotides: TGTGCCAGCTCACTTAGCAGGGTGGAGCAGTACTTC. This gives the protein CASSLSRVEQYF. The full variable domain, with the rest looked up from reference TRBV18 and TRBJ2-7, is NAGVMQNPRHLVRRRGQEARLRCSPMKGHSHVYWYRQLPEEGLKFMVYLQKENIIDESGMPKERFSAEFPKEGPSILRIQQVVRGDSAAYFCASSLSRVEQYFGPGTRLTVT.

This clonotype was seen more than once but under ten times. V usage is TRBV10-3 and J usage is TRBJ2-1; D gene uncertain. This CDR3 spans 12 amino acids. V gave up 5 bases and J gave up 5 bases, with 7 bases separating them. Germline V lookup: CDR1 ENHRY, CDR2 SYGVKD. The CDR3 bases are TGTGCCATCAGTAGAACTGACAATGAGCAGTTCTTC. Its protein product is CAISRTDNEQFF.

The rearrangement uses TRBV20-1 and TRBJ2-1; perhaps TRBD1 as D (7 bases). Trimming took 3 bases from V and 8 from J, leaving 14 bases between them. The CDR3 has 13 amino acids. Germline lookup yields CDR1 DFQATT and CDR2 SNEGSKA (reference sequence). The CDR3 is CSASRQGEDEQFF. CDR3 coding DNA: TGCAGTGCTAGCCGCCAGGGGGAGGATGAGCAGTTCTTC.

CDR3 in amino acids: CASSLDRRQVHSGANVLTF. The CDR3 DNA is TGTGCCAGCAGCTTGGATAGGCGACAGGTTCACTCTGGGGCCAACGTCCTGACTTTC. The chain combines TRBV7-6 with TRBJ2-6; TRBD1 might be the D (6 bases). Germline CDR1 reads SGHVS; CDR2 reads FNYEAQ. The length of the CDR3 is 19 residues. V dropped 3 bases and J dropped 0 bases, with 18 bases sitting between them.

This clonotype came up once. The V gene is TRBV20-1, the J gene TRBJ2-3; 13 nucleotides match TRBD2. Germline assignment: CDR1 DFQATT and CDR2 SNEGSKA (reference sequence). V was clipped by 7 bases and J by 2 bases; unmatched bases: 12. CDR3 size: 17 residues. The chain's CDR3 is CSVSTSGGFVLTDTQYF. CDR3 nucleotide sequence: TGCAGTGTTTCGACTAGCGGGGGGTTCGTACTCACAGATACGCAGTATTTT.

This clonotype was seen more than once but under ten times. The chain couples TRBV12-3 or TRBV12-4 to TRBJ1-1; unclear D gene. V lost 2 bases and J 0 bases, leaving 7 bases between the germline ends. The length of the CDR3 is 14 residues. This chain's CDR3 is CASSLQELNTEAFF. The CDR3 region has the DNA TGTGCCAGCAGTTTACAGGAATTGAACACTGAAGCTTTCTTT.

Comment on this clonotype: The junction does not match germline at one end; this may be a read error. This chain joins TRBV6-2 or TRBV6-3 and TRBJ1-2; tentative D call: TRBD1 (6 bases). Germline V CDR1 and CDR2: MNHEY, SVGEGT. The CDR3 runs 15 residues. The DNA of the CDR3 is TGTGTCAGCAGGACCGGCACAGGGATACTCTATGGCTACACCTTC. Encoded protein: CVSRTGTGILYGYTF.

This clonotype was counted between two and nine times. The rearrangement links TRBV3-1 to TRBJ2-3; 7 bases line up with TRBD2. Germline trimming cut 2 bases from V and 4 bases from J; bases unmatched to any gene: 12. The germline gives CDR1 LGHDT, CDR2 YNNKEL (reference sequence). The CDR3 consists of 17 residues. CDR3 region: CASSQNGLAGVPDTQYF. DNA of the CDR3: TGTGCCAGCAGCCAAAATGGACTCGCGGGAGTCCCAGATACGCAGTATTTT.

The V call is TRBV5-5, the J call TRBJ2-4; 7 bases are shared with TRBD1. This CDR3 spans 15 amino acids. CDR1 and CDR2 (germline): SGHKS, YYEKEE (reference sequence). The V gene end was trimmed by 1 base and the J gene end by 3 bases; junction bases not matched to a gene: 4. CDR3 residues: CASSLIGDSKNIQYF. The CDR3 bases are TGTGCCAGCAGCTTGATCGGGGACAGCAAAAACATTCAGTACTTC.

This clonotype has just a few counts. The chain couples TRBV13 to TRBJ2-1; D call uncertain. This CDR3 is built from 17 residues. Trimming removed 4 bases at V and 0 bases at J, with 16 bases between. CDR1 and CDR2 from the germline V gene are PRHDT and FYEKMQ (reference sequence). The CDR3 loop reads CASSSKDTASSYNEQFF. CDR3 bases: TGTGCCAGCAGCTCCAAAGACACCGCGAGCTCCTACAATGAGCAGTTCTTC.

This clonotype has only a few counts. The V and J genes are TRBV5-1 and TRBJ2-1; tentative D call: TRBD2 (6 bases). Germline assignment: CDR1 SGHRS and CDR2 YFSETQ. The CDR3 has 17 residues. V was shortened by 2 bases and J by 2 bases, with 17 bases between the two germline ends. The CDR3 loop is CASSLSLGRGTYNEQFF. The CDR3, as DNA: TGCGCCAGCAGCTTATCCTTGGGGCGGGGCACCTACAATGAGCAGTTCTTC.

The table lists this clonotype with a few counts. The V and J genes are TRBV29-1 and TRBJ1-2; D gene unclear. Trimming took off 0 bases at V and 4 bases at J, with 9 bases between the two ends. The V gene's germline CDR1 is SQVTM and CDR2 ANQGSEA. The CDR3 has 13 amino acids. The DNA for the CDR3 is TGCAGCGTTGAAGATCGCGGCCTCTATGGCTACACCTTC. It is translated as CSVEDRGLYGYTF.

This clonotype was found once. This chain uses TRBV7-2 with TRBJ1-5; D is perhaps TRBD1 (6 bases). The ends were cut back, 5 bases at V and 7 bases at J, with 15 bases in the middle. Germline V lookup: CDR1 SGHTA, CDR2 FQGNSA. This CDR3 has 14 residues. In DNA form, the CDR3 reads TGTGCCAGCAGCAAAGAAAGGGGGGGGCAGCCCCAGCATTTT. Its translation is CASSKERGGQPQHF.

The rearrangement links TRBV5-1 to TRBJ1-2, with TRBD1 as a possible D gene (6 bases). Germline V gene data show CDR1 as SGHRS and CDR2 as YFSETQ. The CDR3 is 13 residues long. V lost 2 bases and J lost 7, with 12 bases in between. The CDR3 loop is CASSLAGDLGYTF. DNA of the CDR3: TGCGCCAGCAGCTTAGCAGGGGATCTTGGCTACACCTTC.

In its sample, this clonotype was seen a few times. The chain is built from TRBV5-6 and TRBJ1-1; possibly TRBD1 for D (6 bases). Germline lookup yields CDR1 SGHDT and CDR2 YYEEEE. The V and J ends lost 0 bases and 1 base respectively, with 13 bases between them. The CDR3 extends over 16 amino acids. The CDR3 coding sequence is TGTGCCAGCAGCTTGGCCAGGGGAAGAAAGAACACTGAAGCTTTCTTT. This encodes CASSLARGRKNTEAFF.

V gene TRBV6-1 combines with J gene TRBJ2-1; D gene ambiguous. Germline loops: CDR1 MNHNS, CDR2 SASEGT. The CDR3 runs 17 residues. V was cut by 6 bases and J by 13 bases, with 31 bases left in between. The CDR3 here is CASRKDWVAASQETQFF. In nucleotides, the CDR3 is TGTGCCAGCAGGAAGGATTGGGTCGCTGCCAGTCAAGAGACCCAGTTCTTC.

The V and J genes are TRBV28 and TRBJ1-5, with TRBD1 matching 8 bases. The J segment lost 7 bases and the V segment lost 5 bases, leaving 10 bases of the junction unmatched. The CDR3 is 15 amino acids. Germline-derived CDR1 and CDR2 are MDHEN and SYDVKM. The CDR3 reads CASSLDRGDGQPQHF. CDR3 sequence (DNA): TGTGCCAGCAGTCTTGACAGGGGCGATGGGCAGCCCCAGCATTTT.

The J gene is TRBJ1-4, the V gene TRBV4-1; the D gene is possibly TRBD1 (5 bases). Germline V gene sequence: CDR1 MGHRA, CDR2 YSYEKL. The V end was cut by 4 bases, the J end by 0 bases, with 18 bases between. This CDR3 region has 18 residues. The CDR3 nucleotides are TGCGCCAGCAGCCTTAGGGCCAGGGACCTTGCAACTAATGAAAAACTGTTTTTT. As protein: CASSLRARDLATNEKLFF.

This sequence joins TRBV27 and TRBJ2-5, with 8 bases fitting TRBD1. The length of the CDR3 is 14 residues. V dropped 4 bases and J dropped 4; count of bases not matched to a gene: 5. In germline, CDR1 is MNHEY, CDR2 SMNVEV (reference sequence). CDR3 protein: CASSWVGQGETQYF. Here the CDR3 DNA reads TGTGCCAGCAGTTGGGTCGGACAGGGAGAGACCCAGTACTTC.

The rearrangement joins TRBV5-1 to TRBJ2-2; no clear D gene. The germline CDR1 and CDR2 sequences are SGHRS and YFSETQ. The CDR3 is made up of 14 amino acids. V was cut by 0 bases and J by 0 bases, with 3 bases left in between. The CDR3 sequence: CASSLDPNTGELFF. CDR3 DNA sequence: TGCGCCAGCAGCTTGGATCCGAACACCGGGGAGCTGTTTTTT. The full variable domain, rest sourced from reference TRBV5-1 and TRBJ2-2, is KAGVTQTPRYLIKTRGQQVTLSCSPISGHRSVSWYQQTPGQGLQFLFEYFSETQRNKGNFPGRFSGRQFSNSRSEMNVSTLELGDSALYLCASSLDPNTGELFFGEGSRLTVL.

The CDR3 is CASSQFLTDETQYF. The DNA for the CDR3 is TGTGCCAGCAGCCAATTCCTGACGGATGAGACCCAGTACTTC. The chain combines TRBV3-1 with TRBJ2-5; D uncertain. The V gene's germline CDR1 is LGHDT and CDR2 YNNKEL (reference sequence). The V end was cut by 2 bases, the J end by 5 bases, with 12 bases between. This CDR3 is built from 14 residues.

This clonotype was seen a single time. The rearrangement links TRBV28 to TRBJ1-1; possible D gene TRBD1, 6 bases. Germline V CDR1 and CDR2: MDHEN, SYDVKM. The CDR3 extends over 16 amino acids. Trimming left V 6 bases short and J 0 bases short, with 17 bases between. CDR3 sequence (DNA): TGTGCCAGCAGCCGGCCGGACAGACACATGAACACTGAAGCTTTCTTT. Translated: CASSRPDRHMNTEAFF. Looking up the rest from reference TRBV28 and TRBJ1-1 gives the full variable domain: DVKVTQSSRYLVKRTGEKVFLECVQDMDHENMFWYRQDPGLGLRLIYFSYDVKMKEKGDIPEGYSVSREKKERFSLILESASTNQTSMYLCASSRPDRHMNTEAFFGQGTRLTVV.

The chain joins TRBV20-1 to TRBJ2-3; TRBD2 matches at 10 bases. Germline values: CDR1 DFQATT, CDR2 SNEGSKA (reference sequence). The CDR3 has 15 amino acids. V was clipped by 6 bases and J by 2 bases; unmatched bases: 8. CDR3 coding DNA: TGCAGTGCCCCCCGGACTAGCGGCCCCACAGATACGCAGTATTTT. This encodes CSAPRTSGPTDTQYF.

The rearrangement joins TRBV18 to TRBJ1-2, with D perhaps matching TRBD1 (5 bases). Trimming stripped 1 base from V and 8 bases from J, with 11 bases between. Germline-derived CDR1 and CDR2 are KGHSH and LQKENI. There are 13 residues in the CDR3. The chain's CDR3 is CASSPQGQEGYTF. As DNA, the CDR3 is TGTGCCAGCTCACCACAGGGGCAGGAGGGCTACACCTTC.

J is TRBJ2-2 and V is TRBV5-1, with D perhaps TRBD1 (6 bases). CDR1 SGHRS and CDR2 YFSETQ come from the germline V gene. Trimming left V 0 bases short and J 5 bases short, with 11 bases between. CDR3 size: 15 residues. This CDR3 is CASSLVQRGTGELFF. The CDR3 coding sequence is TGCGCCAGCAGCTTGGTCCAGAGGGGGACCGGGGAGCTGTTTTTT.

This clonotype was detected a few times. The J gene is TRBJ1-2, the V gene TRBV7-2, with D perhaps TRBD1 (5 bases). The CDR3 runs to 14 residues. V lost 7 bases and J 3 bases, leaving 15 bases between the germline ends. The V gene's germline CDR1 is SGHTA and CDR2 FQGNSA. The CDR3, as DNA: TGTGCCAGCACAACCGGGGCCAGAGACTATGGCTACACCTTC. It translates to CASTTGARDYGYTF.

This clonotype has just a few counts. The chain joins TRBV12-3 or TRBV12-4 to TRBJ1-1, with D tentatively TRBD1 (5 bases). This CDR3 is built from 12 residues. V was cut by 3 bases and J by 6 bases, with 8 bases left in between. The CDR3 sequence: CASSFGAPEAFF. The CDR3 region has the DNA TGTGCCAGCAGTTTCGGGGCCCCTGAAGCTTTCTTT.

The chain is built from TRBV27 and TRBJ1-2, with no clear D. This CDR3 is built from 18 residues. Germline assignment: CDR1 MNHEY and CDR2 SMNVEV (reference sequence). Trimming shortened V by 0 bases and J by 8 bases, and 25 bases separated the two germline ends. The CDR3 bases are TGTGCCAGCAGTTTATCGTGGTTGGGCACGGCAAGAGGTTTAGGCTACACCTTC. Translation gives CASSLSWLGTARGLGYTF.

This clonotype was detected a few times. The chain carries TRBV5-1 and TRBJ2-5, with D possibly TRBD1 on 6 matching bases. Germline V gene lookup returns CDR1 SGHRS and CDR2 YFSETQ. The CDR3 spans 17 residues. The V and J ends lost 0 bases and 6 bases respectively, with 21 bases between them. The CDR3 is CASSLAITGQRGKTQYF. Here the CDR3 DNA reads TGCGCCAGCAGCTTGGCCATAACCGGACAGAGAGGAAAGACCCAGTACTTC.

This clonotype was detected ten times or more. This chain links TRBV28 with TRBJ1-2; 9 nucleotides agree with TRBD1. Germline values: CDR1 MDHEN, CDR2 SYDVKM. The CDR3 consists of 14 residues. The V segment lost 6 bases and the J segment 6 bases; nucleotides outside the gene matches: 8. The CDR3 coding sequence is TGTGCCAGCAGGATGACAGGGGGACAGGATGGCTACACCTTC. It specifies CASRMTGGQDGYTF.